Listed below are T cell receptor beta chains from one sample, sequenced in a study of blood T cell repertoires in COVID-19. Libraries were prepared by immunoSEQ multiplex PCR; TCRdb keeps only in-frame clonotypes and omits some of them. The profile shows about 220,000 clones, 82% of them singletons. Sequencing was performed on peripheral blood. These receptor sequences come from a woman in her seventies with COVID-19, enrolled during active disease. Each CDR3 is given with its conserved first and last residue. The order of the fields is J gene, CDR3 length, V gene, CDR3 protein.

j_call: TRBJ1-5
cdr3_length: 15
v_call: TRBV2
cdr3_aa: CASNSGTGDNQPQHF

j_call: TRBJ1-1
cdr3_length: 15
v_call: TRBV15
cdr3_aa: CATSRKGQGETEAFF

j_call: TRBJ1-5
cdr3_length: 13
v_call: TRBV18
cdr3_aa: CASSFSGDQPQHF

j_call: TRBJ2-7
cdr3_length: 16
v_call: TRBV5-4
cdr3_aa: CASSLEPGLAIYEQYF

j_call: TRBJ2-7
cdr3_length: 15
v_call: TRBV27
cdr3_aa: CASSLAGPLSYEQYF

j_call: TRBJ1-1
cdr3_length: 15
v_call: TRBV6-6
cdr3_aa: CASSPYLTANTEAFF

j_call: TRBJ1-5
cdr3_length: 15
v_call: TRBV4-2
cdr3_aa: CASSQDPARNQPQHF

j_call: TRBJ2-2
cdr3_length: 17
v_call: TRBV7-2
cdr3_aa: CASSSSSGRRNTGELFF

j_call: TRBJ2-7
cdr3_length: 14
v_call: TRBV5-1
cdr3_aa: CASSREMSSYEQYF

j_call: TRBJ2-7
cdr3_length: 14
v_call: TRBV7-9
cdr3_aa: CASSLDGQGSEQYF

j_call: TRBJ2-7
cdr3_length: 13
v_call: TRBV12-3/TRBV12-4
cdr3_aa: CASSFRRADEQYF

j_call: TRBJ2-7
cdr3_length: 12
v_call: TRBV28
cdr3_aa: CASSLGAYEQYF

j_call: TRBJ2-5
cdr3_length: 13
v_call: TRBV28
cdr3_aa: CASSAGGTETQYF

j_call: TRBJ2-5
cdr3_length: 15
v_call: TRBV11-1
cdr3_aa: CASSSSRGQKETQYF

j_call: TRBJ2-3
cdr3_length: 15
v_call: TRBV4-3
cdr3_aa: CASSQDVSNTDTQYF

j_call: TRBJ2-7
cdr3_length: 12
v_call: TRBV5-1
cdr3_aa: CASSNYGYEQYF